This passage covers 21 T cell receptor beta chains from one sample sequenced in a study of blood T cells in healthy people across ages. The second PCR ran roughly 6 to 11 cycles with a sample-barcoded 5' primer and J-beta primers. A single record per CDR3 protein comes from TCRdb applying MiXCR to the 5' RACE reads. The top ten clones hold around 11% of a sample with 1.5 million to 2 million distinct CDR3 sequences, about 31% of them seen once. Material: blood. The receptors come from a woman under 40 in good health.

This clonotype was seen more than once but under ten times. This chain joins TRBV5-1 and TRBJ2-3, with 10 bases fitting TRBD2. V was pared by 4 bases and J by 4 bases, with 9 bases of the junction left unmatched. There are 16 residues in the CDR3. Germline V gene data show CDR1 as SGHRS and CDR2 as YFSETQ. The CDR3 protein is CASSNSGGASADTQYF. The CDR3 DNA reads TGCGCCAGCAGCAACAGCGGGGGGGCAAGTGCAGATACGCAGTATTTT.

The rearrangement uses TRBV5-1 and TRBJ2-7; 10 nucleotides align to TRBD1. From germline, CDR1 is SGHRS and CDR2 YFSETQ. Unmatched junction bases numbered 28, after V lost 3 bases and J lost 4 bases. The length of the CDR3 is 22 residues. The CDR3 sequence: CASSYGQGGYGGRPRLGYEQYF. In DNA form, the CDR3 reads TGCGCCAGCAGCTACGGACAGGGGGGCTATGGCGGGAGGCCCAGGCTTGGGTACGAGCAGTACTTC. Complete variable domain (other parts from reference TRBV5-1 and TRBJ2-7): KAGVTQTPRYLIKTRGQQVTLSCSPISGHRSVSWYQQTPGQGLQFLFEYFSETQRNKGNFPGRFSGRQFSNSRSEMNVSTLELGDSALYLCASSYGQGGYGGRPRLGYEQYFGPGTRLTVT.

This CDR3 reads CASSSRTRLEQYF. The DNA of the CDR3 is TGTGCCAGCAGCTCCCGGACTAGGCTCGAGCAGTACTTC. The chain joins TRBV7-2 to TRBJ2-7, with 7 bases that match TRBD2. In germline, CDR1 is SGHTA, CDR2 FQGNSA. V lost 4 bases and J lost 6; bases outside the gene matches: 6. The CDR3 runs 13 residues.

This sequence joins TRBV9 and TRBJ2-3, with D unresolved. The germline gives CDR1 SGDLS, CDR2 YYNGEE. The CDR3 length is 14 residues. Trimming pared 0 bases from V and 4 bases from J, leaving 9 bases between. As DNA, the CDR3 is TGTGCCAGCAGCGTAGAGACCTTCGCAGATACGCAGTATTTT. Protein: CASSVETFADTQYF.

This clonotype was found once. CDR3 sequence reads: CASSSPGIETDTQYF. The CDR3 nucleotides are TGTGCCAGCAGCTCCCCGGGCATAGAGACAGATACGCAGTATTTT. The gene calls are TRBV28 and TRBJ2-3, with D uncertain. The germline gives CDR1 MDHEN, CDR2 SYDVKM. The CDR3 is 15 residues long. Between the trimmed V and J ends, which lost 6 bases and 3 bases, there was a span of 16 bases.

V and J are TRBV10-3 and TRBJ1-1, with D maybe TRBD1 (6 bases). Germline V CDR1 and CDR2: ENHRY, SYGVKD. This CDR3 region has 13 residues. CDR3 in DNA: TGTCCTCCGGGGGGGCTGTCGGACACTGAAGCTTTCTTT. This gives the protein CPPGGLSDTEAFF.

This chain links TRBV4-1 with TRBJ1-2, with 8 bases aligning to TRBD1. V lost 1 base, J lost 1 base, and 5 bases stayed unmatched. The germline CDR1 and CDR2 sequences are MGHRA and YSYEKL. This CDR3 contains 16 residues. CDR3 loop: CASSQVGQGRNYGYTF. In DNA, the CDR3 is TGCGCCAGCAGCCAAGTCGGACAGGGCCGTAACTATGGCTACACCTTC.

This rearrangement joins TRBV27 to TRBJ1-4; D remains unclear. Germline lookup yields CDR1 MNHEY and CDR2 SMNVEV (reference sequence). The CDR3 loop spans 15 amino acids. Trimming pared 8 bases from V and 5 bases from J, leaving 18 bases between. CDR3 sequence reads: CASAKGYSLNEKLFF. CDR3 DNA: TGTGCCAGCGCGAAAGGGTACAGTCTGAATGAAAAACTGTTTTTT.

V and J are TRBV29-1 and TRBJ1-2; D gene unclear. Germline loops: CDR1 SQVTM, CDR2 ANQGSEA. The CDR3 length is 15 residues. V lost 0 bases, J lost 3 bases, and 14 bases lay in between. The CDR3 protein is CSVEDLRERDYGYTF. CDR3 sequence (DNA): TGCAGCGTTGAAGATCTGAGAGAACGGGACTATGGCTACACCTTC.

V and J are TRBV4-2 and TRBJ2-4; D call uncertain. Per the germline V gene, CDR1 is LGHNA and CDR2 is YNFKEQ. V dropped 0 bases and J dropped 7 bases, with 16 bases sitting between them. The CDR3 covers 16 residues. This chain's CDR3 is CASSQELPLPGNIQYF. The CDR3 DNA reads as TGTGCCAGCAGCCAAGAGTTGCCGCTCCCTGGGAACATTCAGTACTTC.

There are a few counts of this clonotype. The rearrangement joins TRBV2 to TRBJ2-7; 12 bases are shared with TRBD2. The germline gives CDR1 SNHLY, CDR2 FYNNEI. This CDR3 is built from 15 residues. The ends lost 4 bases at V and 2 bases at J; junction bases unmatched: 3. The CDR3 protein is CASSGASGGAYEQYF. CDR3 DNA: TGTGCCAGCAGTGGAGCTAGCGGGGGGGCCTACGAGCAGTACTTC.

The gene calls are TRBV5-6 and TRBJ2-3, with 9 bases that match TRBD1. Germline V gene lookup returns CDR1 SGHDT and CDR2 YYEEEE. Trimming took 2 bases from V and 6 from J; bases not matched to a gene: 7. This CDR3 region has 15 residues. This CDR3 reads CASSFKGQGHDTQYF. For the CDR3, the DNA is TGTGCCAGCAGCTTCAAGGGACAGGGCCATGATACGCAGTATTTT.

This clonotype showed up many times. This chain connects TRBV10-3 to TRBJ2-3; 7 nucleotides match TRBD1. Losses at the gene ends were 3 bases for V and 8 bases for J; bases not matched to a gene: 8. The CDR3 totals 14 residues. Per germline, CDR1 ENHRY and CDR2 SYGVKD. DNA for the CDR3: TGTGCCATCAGTGACGACAGGGCCCTTACTACGCAGTATTTT. It is translated as CAISDDRALTTQYF.

The rearrangement uses TRBV12-3 or TRBV12-4 and TRBJ1-1; D unresolved. Trimming took off 4 bases at V and 0 bases at J, with 9 bases between the two ends. There are 14 residues in the CDR3. CDR3 DNA: TGTGCCAGCAGTTCTGGACTTGTGAACACTGAAGCTTTCTTT. Encoded protein: CASSSGLVNTEAFF.

The rearrangement links TRBV4-1 to TRBJ2-2, with D perhaps TRBD1 or TRBD2 (6 bases each). V dropped 0 bases and J dropped 0 bases, with 8 bases sitting between them. CDR1 MGHRA and CDR2 YSYEKL come from the germline V gene. This CDR3 is built from 16 residues. The CDR3 DNA reads as TGCGCCAGCAGCCAAGAGGGGGGCTCGAACACCGGGGAGCTGTTTTTT. Its translation is CASSQEGGSNTGELFF.

As regards this clonotype: Mismatch with germline at one junction end may stem from a read error. This rearrangement joins TRBV29-1 to TRBJ1-1, with D uncertain. This CDR3 spans 13 amino acids. CDR1 is SQVTM, CDR2 ANQGSEA, per germline. The CDR3 is CSVEDWRNAEAFF. The DNA for the CDR3 is TGCAGCGTTGAAGATTGGAGGAACGCTGAAGCTTTCTTT. The full variable domain, with the rest looked up from reference TRBV29-1 and TRBJ1-1, is SAVISQKPSRDICQRGTSLTIQCQVDSQVTMMFWYRQQPGQSLTLIATANQGSEATYESGFVIDKFPISRPNLTFSTLTVSNMSPEDSSIYLCSVEDWRNAEAFFGQGTRLTVV.

This clonotype was recorded at least ten times. The chain links TRBV29-1 to TRBJ2-1; 13 bases agree with TRBD2. Germline V gives CDR1 SQVTM, CDR2 ANQGSEA. The trim removed 4 bases at V and 5 bases at J, leaving 11 bases unmatched. CDR3 length: 17 amino acids. In nucleotides, the CDR3 is TGCAGCGTTGGAGGGACTAGCGGGGCCGGTTCTGACAATGAGCAGTTCTTC. Translated, it gives CSVGGTSGAGSDNEQFF.

This clonotype was observed many times. This sequence joins TRBV20-1 and TRBJ1-4; 7 bases line up with TRBD1. This CDR3 has 14 amino acids. CDR1 and CDR2 (germline): DFQATT, SNEGSKA (reference sequence). With V trimmed by 4 bases and J by 6 bases, 8 bases remained unmatched. In DNA form, the CDR3 reads TGCAGTGCTACCGGGACAGAATCCCATGAAAAACTGTTTTTT. As protein: CSATGTESHEKLFF.

Turning to this clonotype: At one end the junction does not follow the germline gene, possibly because of a read error. This chain joins TRBV2 and TRBJ2-3; D gene unclear. The CDR3 spans 17 residues. CDR1 is SNHLY and CDR2 is FYNNEI in the germline V gene. CDR3 in DNA: TGTGCCAGCAGTGAACCCGAGGCCGACACCTTAACAGATGCGCAGTATTTT. Its translation: CASSEPEADTLTDAQYF. The complete variable domain, with remaining parts taken from reference TRBV2 and TRBJ2-3, reads EPEVTQTPSHQVTQMGQEVILRCVPISNHLYFYWYRQILGQKVEFLVSFYNNEISEKSEIFDDQFSVERPDGSNFTLKIRSTKLEDSAMYFCASSEPEADTLTDAQYFGPGTRLTVL.

Of note for this clonotype: Compared with germline, one end of the junction differs, possibly owing to a read error. The CDR3 sequence: CASSVDPDSSYNEQFF. CDR3 nucleotides: TGTGCCAGCAGCGTAGACCCTGATAGCTCCTACAACGAGCAGTTCTTC. J is TRBJ2-1 and V is TRBV9; D gene uncertain. Germline values: CDR1 SGDLS, CDR2 YYNGEE. The CDR3 runs 16 residues.

The chain has TRBV2 and TRBJ2-3; 12 bases agree with TRBD2. This CDR3 is built from 15 residues. Trimming removed 7 bases from V and 7 bases from J; junction bases left unmatched: 9. Germline CDR1 is SNHLY and CDR2 is FYNNEI. The CDR3 DNA sequence: TGTGCCAGCACCCTCAGGACTAGCGGGAAGAATACGCAGTATTTT. Amino acids: CASTLRTSGKNTQYF.